Below, 12 T cell receptor beta chains from the same sample are listed, as sequenced in a study of shared clonotypes between healthy human individuals (dated by TCRdb to the early 2020s). CD8 naive samples were obtained by positive selection for CCR7 among CD45RO-negative cells, yielding a CD45RA+CCR7+ population from which TemRA cells were excluded. Library preparation was by the immunoSEQ multiplex PCR assay. Drawn from immuneACCESS, this table holds only the in-frame rearrangements with V and J called that TCRdb kept. Clones are partly lost; checked studies trace under half to an unresolved V gene and leave the rest unexplained. Across this sample there are about 2.2 million clones, with more than 85% seen only once. The ten top clones hold under 2% of the sample. The material sequenced was naive CD8+ T cells from PBMCs. The sample's cell subset or site, from its label and the paper: CD45RA+CCR7+. The receptors come from a man aged 18 to 29 in good health. Some clones in this sample may be carry-over from other donors' samples.

The chain recombines TRBV11-1 with TRBJ2-5; tentatively, D is TRBD2 (6 bases). The germline CDR1 and CDR2 sequences are SGHAT and FQDESV (reference sequence). The CDR3 is 15 amino acids. With 5 bases removed from V and 3 bases from J, the gap between germline ends came to 16 bases. This CDR3 is CASSHYGLIEETQYF. The CDR3 DNA is TGTGCCAGCAGCCATTACGGACTAATAGAAGAGACCCAGTACTTC.

V and J are TRBV28 and TRBJ1-5, with D maybe TRBD1 (6 bases). CDR1 and CDR2 from the germline V gene are MDHEN and SYDVKM. Trimming took off 1 base at V and 5 bases at J, with 12 bases between the two ends. The CDR3 has 15 amino acids. This CDR3 reads CASSLLSRGDQPQHF. The DNA of the CDR3 is TGTGCCAGCAGTTTATTATCCAGGGGCGATCAGCCCCAGCATTTT.

There are a few counts of this clone. This sequence joins TRBV10-3 and TRBJ2-7, with 9 bases matching TRBD1. The V gene's germline CDR1 is ENHRY and CDR2 SYGVKD. After removal of 10 bases from V and 5 bases from J, the junction contained 18 bases not matched to a gene. This CDR3 has 16 amino acids. In nucleotides, the CDR3 is TGTGCCACCGCCCCGGTTTTAGGACAGGGGAGGAACGAGCAGTACTTC. This gives the protein CATAPVLGQGRNEQYF.

This clone was seen once. This chain uses TRBV11-2 with TRBJ2-5; maybe TRBD1 (5 bases). CDR1 and CDR2 (germline): SGHAT, FQNNGV. The CDR3 consists of 17 residues. The V end lost 5 bases, the J end lost 1 base, and 20 bases lay between the germline ends. CDR3 residues: CASSPWTSPQGQETQYF. The CDR3 DNA sequence: TGTGCCAGCAGCCCGTGGACCTCACCCCAGGGCCAAGAGACCCAGTACTTC.

The chain uses TRBV27 and TRBJ2-5; D possibly uses TRBD1 or TRBD2 (5 bases each). CDR3 length: 16 residues. Trimming removed 3 bases at V and 5 bases at J, with 19 bases between. Germline loops: CDR1 MNHEY, CDR2 SMNVEV (reference sequence). Here the CDR3 reads CASSFTFSGPRETQYF. CDR3 sequence (DNA): TGTGCCAGCAGTTTTACATTTTCGGGGCCGAGGGAGACCCAGTACTTC.

V and J are TRBV4-1 and TRBJ2-1; possible D gene TRBD2, 6 bases. Trimming took 3 bases from V and 4 from J, leaving 22 bases between them. This CDR3 spans 18 amino acids. Germline CDR1 is MGHRA and CDR2 is YSYEKL. CDR3 residues: CASSHPLLAQPLYNEQFF. CDR3 nucleotides: TGCGCCAGCAGCCACCCCCTACTAGCTCAACCCTTGTACAATGAGCAGTTCTTC.

The chain couples TRBV29-1 to TRBJ1-2; D is unresolved. The CDR3 extends over 15 amino acids. The V gene lost 0 bases and the J gene lost 4 bases, with 15 bases spanning the gap. Germline V lookup: CDR1 SQVTM, CDR2 ANQGSEA. Here the CDR3 reads CSVEDARVVSYGYTF. CDR3 DNA: TGCAGCGTTGAAGATGCAAGGGTCGTAAGCTATGGCTACACCTTC.

V gene TRBV9 combines with J gene TRBJ2-3; D remains unclear. Per the germline V gene, CDR1 is SGDLS and CDR2 is YYNGEE. The CDR3 consists of 16 residues. Between the trimmed V and J ends, which lost 5 bases and 4 bases, there was a span of 20 bases. The CDR3 DNA reads TGTGCCAGCAGTTTCCTTGAGCACCCGACCCCAGATACGCAGTATTTT. Protein: CASSFLEHPTPDTQYF.

This clone appeared a few times. Other nucleotide sequences from this sample produce the same CDR3. The chain couples TRBV6-1 to TRBJ1-5; no clear D gene. This CDR3 comprises 11 residues. Between the trimmed V and J ends, which lost 1 base and 6 bases, there was a span of 1 base. Germline CDR1 MNHNS, CDR2 SASEGT. CDR3 in amino acids: CASSEGQPQHF. DNA of the CDR3: TGTGCCAGCAGTGAAGGTCAGCCCCAGCATTTT.

The table lists this clone with a few counts. The V call is TRBV4-1, the J call TRBJ1-1; tentatively, D is TRBD1 (5 bases). Trimming left V 5 bases short and J 2 bases short, with 12 bases between. CDR3 size: 14 residues. The germline V gene encodes CDR1 MGHRA and CDR2 YSYEKL. The CDR3: CASSAWTQNTEAFF. CDR3 nucleotides: TGCGCCAGCAGCGCGTGGACACAAAACACTGAAGCTTTCTTT.

The gene calls are TRBV30 and TRBJ2-3; a possible D gene is TRBD2 (6 bases). Germline values: CDR1 GTSNPN, CDR2 SVGIG (reference sequence). This CDR3 is 15 amino acids long. V shed 4 bases and J shed 0 bases, with 14 bases lying between them. CDR3: CAWKRTSHSTDTQYF. The DNA for the CDR3 is TGTGCCTGGAAACGAACTAGCCACAGCACAGATACGCAGTATTTT.

As regards this clone: This CDR3 is also generated by other DNA sequences in the sample. V and J are TRBV27 and TRBJ2-7; possibly TRBD1 or TRBD2 for D (5 bases each). The V gene lost 3 bases and the J gene lost 3 bases, with 9 bases spanning the gap. This CDR3 comprises 13 residues. Germline CDR1 is MNHEY and CDR2 is SMNVEV (reference sequence). This CDR3 reads CASSFGAGYEQYF. The DNA for the CDR3 is TGTGCCAGCAGTTTCGGGGCAGGCTACGAGCAGTACTTC.